This T cell receptor beta chain is from a study of vaccination and CD4 T cells after COVID-19. Study overall: Cells received overlapping spike peptides from SARS-CoV-2, HCoV-NL63, HCoV-OC43 and HCoV-229E as stimulation.

The CDR3 is 13 amino acids. V lost 11 bases to trimming and J lost 6 bases, with 17 bases between them. CDR1 is SNHLY and CDR2 is FYNNEI in the germline V gene. Sequencing of the DNA from cultured CD4+ T cells was carried out with the Oncomine TCR Beta short-read assay. MiXCR, run by TCRdb on the PCR reads, gives a single entry per CDR3 protein. The repertoire holds 13,000 or so distinct CDR3 sequences, with under 65% as singletons. Treatment given: 10-day PBMC culture with coronavirus spike peptide pools or control peptides (ViraFEST assay). On this clonotype itself: The antigen is unknown.

This chain uses TRBV2 with TRBJ2-1; D may match TRBD1 or TRBD2 (5 bases each). The sequence derives from a human donor who had recovered from COVID-19. The sample was CD4+ T cells from blood, cultured in vitro. The CDR3, as DNA: TGTGCCGGCAAGAGGGACGGAATCAATGAGCAGTTCTTC. It yields the protein CAGKRDGINEQFF.